The 10 T cell receptor beta chains below were found in one sample sequenced in a study of T cells expressing NK-cell markers. Using the 5' RACE reads, TCRdb records one entry per CDR3 protein without DNA. The repertoire table contains fewer than 200,000 distinct CDR3 sequences. The specimen sequenced was blood T cells: a sorted CD56 or NKG2C T cell subset, CD4+ or CD8+ T cells, or bulk PBMC T cells (not recorded which). These receptors all stem from a woman aged 18-69 years in good health.

This chain connects TRBV10-3 to TRBJ1-2; the D gene TCRdb calls, TRBD1, cannot be checked with no DNA. Per germline, CDR1 ENHRY and CDR2 SYGVKD. This CDR3 has 15 amino acids. CDR3 in amino acids: CAISESVRAAYGYTF.

The chain joins TRBV7-2 to TRBJ2-2; TCRdb picks TRBD1, but there is no DNA to check that call. CDR3 length: 14 residues. The germline gives CDR1 SGHTA, CDR2 FQGNSA. The CDR3 sequence: CASSFPGPTGELFF.

The V and J genes are TRBV7-8 and TRBJ2-3; TCRdb calls TRBD2, which cannot be checked without DNA. Germline-derived CDR1 and CDR2 are SGHVS and FQNEAQ. CDR3 length equals 15 residues. The CDR3 region is CASSLREKRTDTQYF.

CDR3 sequence: CASSIQGPGELFF. This sequence joins TRBV19 and TRBJ2-2; TCRdb proposes TRBD2, but this gene call is untestable without DNA. The germline V gene has CDR1 LNHDA and CDR2 SQIVND (reference sequence). The CDR3 runs 13 residues.

The chain uses TRBV20-1 and TRBJ1-6; TCRdb indicates TRBD1, and absent DNA this call remains unverified. There are 16 residues in the CDR3. Germline V lookup: CDR1 DFQATT, CDR2 SNEGSKA (reference sequence). CDR3 sequence: CSARTGSGAQNSPLHF.

The gene calls are TRBV9 and TRBJ2-2; TCRdb reports TRBD1, a call that lacks DNA to check it against. Germline CDR1 reads SGDLS; CDR2 reads YYNGEE. The CDR3 covers 15 residues. CDR3 amino acids: CASSPRRGLFGELFF. The whole variable domain, remainder taken from reference TRBV9 and TRBJ2-2, is DSGVTQTPKHLITATGQRVTLRCSPRSGDLSVYWYQQSLDQGLQFLIQYYNGEERAKGNILERFSAQQFPDLHSELNLSSLELGDSALYFCASSPRRGLFGELFFGEGSRLTVL.

The J gene is TRBJ2-1, the V gene TRBV24-1; TCRdb picks TRBD1, but there is no DNA to check that call. The germline gives CDR1 KGHDR, CDR2 SFDVKD. The CDR3 runs to 15 residues. CDR3 in amino acids: CATSQGKGYGNEQFF.

The chain combines TRBV12-3 or TRBV12-4 with TRBJ1-3; the D gene TCRdb calls, TRBD1, cannot be checked with no DNA. CDR3 length: 15 amino acids. The CDR3 protein is CASRISTGVGNTIYF.

The V call is TRBV10-3, the J call TRBJ2-2; TCRdb indicates TRBD1, and absent DNA this call remains unverified. Germline V gene sequence: CDR1 ENHRY, CDR2 SYGVKD. The CDR3 sequence is 16 residues long. The CDR3 sequence: CAISELGPSNTGELFF.

The rearrangement joins TRBV12-3 or TRBV12-4 to TRBJ2-2; as DNA is missing, the TRBD1 call by TCRdb cannot be tested. There are 11 residues in the CDR3. CDR3 in amino acids: CASGGVGELFF.